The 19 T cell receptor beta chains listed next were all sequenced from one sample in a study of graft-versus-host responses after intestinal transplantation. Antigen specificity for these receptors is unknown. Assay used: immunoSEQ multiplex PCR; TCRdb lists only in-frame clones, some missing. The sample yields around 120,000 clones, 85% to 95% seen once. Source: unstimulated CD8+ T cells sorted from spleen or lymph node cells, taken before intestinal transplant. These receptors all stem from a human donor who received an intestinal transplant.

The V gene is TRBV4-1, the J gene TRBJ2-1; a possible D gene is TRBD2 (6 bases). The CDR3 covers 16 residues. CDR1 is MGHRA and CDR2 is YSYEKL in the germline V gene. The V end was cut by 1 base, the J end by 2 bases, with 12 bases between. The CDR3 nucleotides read TGCGCCAGCAGCCAAGGGGGGAGCGGGCCCTACAATGAGCAGTTCTTC. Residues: CASSQGGSGPYNEQFF.

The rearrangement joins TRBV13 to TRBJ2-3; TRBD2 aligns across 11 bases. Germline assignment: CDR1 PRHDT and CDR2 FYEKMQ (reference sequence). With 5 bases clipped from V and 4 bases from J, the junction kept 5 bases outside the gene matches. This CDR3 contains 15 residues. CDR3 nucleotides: TGTGCCAGCAGCATACTAGCGGGAGACGCAGATACGCAGTATTTT. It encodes CASSILAGDADTQYF.

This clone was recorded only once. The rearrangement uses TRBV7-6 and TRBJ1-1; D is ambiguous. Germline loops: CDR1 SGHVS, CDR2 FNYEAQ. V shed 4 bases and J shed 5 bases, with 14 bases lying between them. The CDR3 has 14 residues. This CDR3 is CASSYRPGATEAFF. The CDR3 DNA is TGTGCCAGCAGCTATAGGCCAGGAGCAACTGAAGCTTTCTTT.

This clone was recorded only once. CDR3 residues: CASSPNPGNTEAFF. The CDR3 nucleotides read TGTGCCAGCAGCCCGAACCCCGGGAACACTGAAGCTTTCTTT. The V call is TRBV7-2, the J call TRBJ1-1; no reliable D call. In germline, CDR1 is SGHTA, CDR2 FQGNSA. The CDR3 runs 14 residues. Trimming took 5 bases from V and 1 from J, leaving 11 bases between them. Variable domain in full (rest from reference TRBV7-2 and TRBJ1-1): GAGVSQSPSNKVTEKGKDVELRCDPISGHTALYWYRQSLGQGLEFLIYFQGNSAPDKSGLPSDRFSAERTGGSVSTLTIQRTQQEDSAVYLCASSPNPGNTEAFFGQGTRLTVV.

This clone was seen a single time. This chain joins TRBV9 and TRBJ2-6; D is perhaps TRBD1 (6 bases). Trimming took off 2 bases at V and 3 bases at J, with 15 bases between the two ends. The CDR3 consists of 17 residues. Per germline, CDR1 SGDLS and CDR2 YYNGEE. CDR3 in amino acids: CASSVWTESGGANVLTF. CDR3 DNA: TGTGCCAGCAGCGTGTGGACAGAGAGTGGTGGGGCCAACGTCCTGACTTTC.

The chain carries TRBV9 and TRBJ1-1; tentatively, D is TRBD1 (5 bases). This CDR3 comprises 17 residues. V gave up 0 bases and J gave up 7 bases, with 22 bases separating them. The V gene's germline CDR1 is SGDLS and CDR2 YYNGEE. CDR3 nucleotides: TGTGCCAGCAGCGTAGGGCAACATCCTTATCGAACAGGTGAAGCTTTCTTT. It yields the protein CASSVGQHPYRTGEAFF.

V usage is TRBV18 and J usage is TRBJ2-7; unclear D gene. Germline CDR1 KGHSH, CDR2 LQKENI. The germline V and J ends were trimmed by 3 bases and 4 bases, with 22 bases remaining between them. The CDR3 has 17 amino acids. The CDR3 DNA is TGTGCCAGCTCACCTCCGGCTGAGTCAGGACGACCTTACGAGCAGTACTTC. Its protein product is CASSPPAESGRPYEQYF.

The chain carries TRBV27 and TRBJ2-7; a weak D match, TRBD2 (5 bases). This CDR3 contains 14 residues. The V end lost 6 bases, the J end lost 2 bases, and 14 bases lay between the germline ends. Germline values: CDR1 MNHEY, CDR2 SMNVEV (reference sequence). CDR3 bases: TGTGCCAGCAGGAAGGACCCGGGGACCTACGAGCAGTACTTC. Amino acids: CASRKDPGTYEQYF.

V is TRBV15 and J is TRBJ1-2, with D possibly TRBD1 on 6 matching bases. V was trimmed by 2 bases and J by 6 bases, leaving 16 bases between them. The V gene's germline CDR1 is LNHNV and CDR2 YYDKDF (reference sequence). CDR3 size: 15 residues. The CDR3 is CATSRLIGGRDGYTF. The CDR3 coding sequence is TGTGCCACCAGCAGACTCATAGGGGGGCGTGATGGCTACACCTTC.

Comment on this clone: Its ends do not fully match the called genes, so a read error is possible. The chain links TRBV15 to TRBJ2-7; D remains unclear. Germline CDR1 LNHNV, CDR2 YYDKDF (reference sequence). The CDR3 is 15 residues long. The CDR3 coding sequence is TGTGCCGCCAGCAGAGATCCGACCCTTTTTGGCGAGCAGTACTTC. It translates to CAASRDPTLFGEQYF.

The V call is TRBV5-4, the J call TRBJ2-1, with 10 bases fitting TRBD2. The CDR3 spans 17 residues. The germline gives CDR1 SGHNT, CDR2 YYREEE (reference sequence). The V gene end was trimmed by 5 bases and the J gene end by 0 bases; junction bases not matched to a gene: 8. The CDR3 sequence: CASSHSSGSSSYNEQFF. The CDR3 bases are TGTGCCAGCAGTCACTCTAGCGGGAGTAGCTCCTACAATGAGCAGTTCTTC.

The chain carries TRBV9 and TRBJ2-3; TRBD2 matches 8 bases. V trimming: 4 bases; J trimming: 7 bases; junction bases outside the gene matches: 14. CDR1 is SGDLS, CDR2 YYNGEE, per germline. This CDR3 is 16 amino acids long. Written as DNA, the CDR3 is TGTGCCAGCAGCCCCCGTGCGGGAGGCCAAGGATATACGCAGTATTTT. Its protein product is CASSPRAGGQGYTQYF. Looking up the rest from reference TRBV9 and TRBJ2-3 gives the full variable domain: DSGVTQTPKHLITATGQRVTLRCSPRSGDLSVYWYQQSLDQGLQFLIQYYNGEERAKGNILERFSAQQFPDLHSELNLSSLELGDSALYFCASSPRAGGQGYTQYFGPGTRLTVL.

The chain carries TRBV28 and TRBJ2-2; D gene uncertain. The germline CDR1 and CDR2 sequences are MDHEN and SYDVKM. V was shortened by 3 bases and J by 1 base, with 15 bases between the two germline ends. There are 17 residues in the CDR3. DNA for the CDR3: TGTGCCAGCAGTTTTGTGCCTGTGTGGGGGAACACCGGGGAGCTGTTTTTT. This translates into CASSFVPVWGNTGELFF.

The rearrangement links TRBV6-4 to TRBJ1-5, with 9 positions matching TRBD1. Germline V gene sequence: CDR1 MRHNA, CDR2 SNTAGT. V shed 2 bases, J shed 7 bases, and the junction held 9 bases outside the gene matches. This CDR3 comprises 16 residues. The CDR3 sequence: CASSDGLGQGRQPQHF. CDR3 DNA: TGTGCCAGCAGTGACGGGCTGGGACAGGGCCGGCAGCCCCAGCATTTT.

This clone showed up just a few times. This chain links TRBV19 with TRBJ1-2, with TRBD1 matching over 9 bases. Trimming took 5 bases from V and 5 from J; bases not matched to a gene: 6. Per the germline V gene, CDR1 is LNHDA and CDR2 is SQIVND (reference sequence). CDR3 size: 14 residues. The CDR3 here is CASSHTGTGYGYTF. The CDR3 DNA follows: TGTGCCAGTAGTCACACCGGGACAGGGTATGGCTACACCTTC.

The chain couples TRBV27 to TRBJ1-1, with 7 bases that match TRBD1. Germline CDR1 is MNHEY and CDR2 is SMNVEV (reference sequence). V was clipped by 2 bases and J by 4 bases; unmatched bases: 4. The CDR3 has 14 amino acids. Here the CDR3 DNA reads TGTGCCAGCAGTTTAGTCAGGGGGTCCACTGAAGCTTTCTTT. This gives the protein CASSLVRGSTEAFF.

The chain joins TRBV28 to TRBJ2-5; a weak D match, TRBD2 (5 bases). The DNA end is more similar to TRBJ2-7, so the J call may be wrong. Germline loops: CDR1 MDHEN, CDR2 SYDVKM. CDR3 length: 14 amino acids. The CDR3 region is CATFPRRGPNEQYF. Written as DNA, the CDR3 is TGTGCCACGTTTCCTCGCAGAGGGCCAAACGAGCAGTACTTC.

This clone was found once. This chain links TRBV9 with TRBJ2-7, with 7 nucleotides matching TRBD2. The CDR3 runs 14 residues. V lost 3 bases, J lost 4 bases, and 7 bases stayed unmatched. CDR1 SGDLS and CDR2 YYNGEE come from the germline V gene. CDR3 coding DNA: TGTGCCAGCAGCGGGGGGGGAGGGCCTTACGAGCAGTACTTC. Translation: CASSGGGGPYEQYF.

The CDR3: CASSLNREEGEQFF. For the CDR3, the DNA is TGTGCCAGCAGCTTAAACCGAGAAGAAGGTGAGCAGTTCTTC. J is TRBJ2-1 and V is TRBV7-9, with D unresolved. The CDR3 is 14 amino acids. Germline CDR1 SEHNR, CDR2 FQNEAQ (reference sequence). Deletions cut 2 bases from V and 9 bases from J, with 14 bases between.